The rows below give T cell receptor beta chains drawn from one sample of a study of siplizumab effects on memory and regulatory T cells. Profiled with immunoSEQ multiplex PCR; TCRdb holds only in-frame clones, not every one. The sample has 4,000 to 5,000 clones; roughly half are singletons. Their target antigens are unknown. The sequenced sample consisted of CFSE-low (dividing) CD4+ T cells sorted from an allogeneic mixed lymphocyte reaction. The receptors were sampled from a human donor in good health; the cells came from an allogeneic mixed lymphocyte reaction. Some clones in this sample may be carry-over from other donors' samples. Each CDR3 is given with its conserved first and last residue. D genes are given only for firm matches. Not every row has a clone size; where given, it reads once, few, many or a size class.

V	J	size	D	length	CDR3	DNA
TRBV5-1	TRBJ1-4	few	-	15	CASSPWTGRGEKLFF	TGCGCCAGCAGCCCCTGGACCGGGAGGGGGGAAAAACTGTTTTTT
TRBV21-1	TRBJ2-5	few	-	14	CANTTGEGSETQYF	TGTGCCAACACGACAGGGGAAGGGTCAGAGACCCAGTACTTC
TRBV7-3	TRBJ2-4	-	-	13	CASSPNKGRKRDF	TGTGCCAGCAGCCCCAATAAGGGACGAAAGAGGGACTTC
TRBV7-9	TRBJ1-3	-	-	15	CASSSNQYSGNTIYF	TGTGCCAGCAGCTCAAATCAATACTCTGGAAACACCATATATTTT
TRBV5-1	TRBJ2-7	-	-	13	CASSLVGTYEQYF	TGCGCCAGCAGCTTGGTGGGCACCTACGAGCAGTACTTC
TRBV5-1	TRBJ1-1	few	-	13	CASSFFRETEAFF	TGCGCCAGCAGCTTCTTCAGGGAAACAGAAGCTTTCTTT
TRBV7-2	TRBJ2-1	-	TRBD1	15	CASSEDRGPYNEQFF	TGTGCCAGCAGCGAGGACAGGGGGCCCTACAATGAGCAGTTCTTC
TRBV18	TRBJ2-1	once	TRBD2	18	CASSLFWTSGVSYNEQFF	TGTGCCAGCTCACTGTTTTGGACTAGCGGGGTCTCCTACAATGAGCAGTTCTTC
TRBV5-4	TRBJ1-2	-	-	13	CASSLGVHYGYTF	TGTGCCAGCAGCTTGGGGGTACACTATGGCTACACCTTC
TRBV7-6	TRBJ2-2	medium-sized	-	12	CASSLATGELFF	TGTGCCAGCAGCTTAGCTACGGGGGAGCTGTTTTTT
TRBV19	TRBJ1-5	medium-sized	-	14	CASSEQGSNQPQHF	TGTGCCAGTAGTGAACAGGGTAGCAATCAGCCCCAGCATTTT
TRBV30	TRBJ2-1	-	TRBD2	14	CAWRIRLAGNEQFF	TGTGCCTGGAGGATAAGACTAGCGGGAAACGAGCAGTTCTTC
TRBV9	TRBJ2-3	-	-	16	CASSVAPGASTDTQYF	TGTGCCAGCAGCGTAGCCCCAGGGGCTAGCACAGATACGCAGTATTTT
TRBV7-9	TRBJ1-1	large	-	15	CASSLAGRSNTEAFF	TGTGCCAGCAGCTTAGCGGGACGGTCGAACACTGAAGCTTTCTTT
TRBV18	TRBJ1-3	-	-	17	CASSLSPLGGSGNTIYF	TGTGCCAGCTCACTATCCCCTTTAGGGGGTAGTGGAAACACCATATATTTT
TRBV5-8	TRBJ1-5	few	-	14	CASSLDLLGQPQHF	TGTGCCAGCAGCTTGGATCTCCTCGGGCAGCCCCAGCATTTT
TRBV7-2	TRBJ2-1	once	-	13	CASSLVGQVEQFF	TGTGCCAGCAGCTTAGTCGGTCAAGTTGAGCAGTTCTTC
TRBV4-1	TRBJ2-5	-	TRBD2	15	CASSQVGLAGGEQYF	TGCGCCAGCAGCCAAGTCGGACTAGCGGGAGGGGAGCAGTACTTC
TRBV11-3	TRBJ2-1	few	TRBD2	15	CASSSRGSGGNSVFF	TGTGCCAGCAGCTCCCGCGGTAGCGGGGGGAACTCGGTATTCTTC
TRBV7-2	TRBJ2-5	few	TRBD1	16	CASSARTGRAQETQYF	TGTGCCAGCAGCGCTAGGACAGGCCGGGCCCAAGAGACCCAGTACTTC
TRBV12-5	TRBJ2-4	few	TRBD1	16	CASGLVWGQGENIQYF	TGTGCTAGTGGTTTGGTATGGGGACAGGGAGAAAACATTCAGTACTTC
TRBV7-6	TRBJ2-1	-	TRBD2	18	CASSLNVGLAGWANEQFF	TGTGCCAGCAGCTTAAATGTGGGACTAGCGGGGTGGGCCAATGAGCAGTTCTTC
TRBV10-2	TRBJ2-7	medium-sized	TRBD1	16	CASSDFGQGWTYEQYF	TGCGCCAGCAGTGATTTCGGACAGGGATGGACCTACGAGCAGTACTTC
TRBV18	TRBJ2-2	-	TRBD1	14	CASSRDRATGELFF	TGTGCCAGCTCACGTGACAGGGCCACCGGGGAGCTGTTTTTT
TRBV30	TRBJ1-1	few	-	13	CAWSSRGNTEAFF	TGTGCCTGGAGTTCCAGGGGGAACACTGAAGCTTTCTTT
TRBV11-1	TRBJ1-1	-	-	11	CASSGGPNMFF	TGTGCCAGCAGCGGGGGGCCGAATATGTTCTTT
TRBV5-1	TRBJ1-5	few	-	14	CASSLDRSGQPQHF	TGCGCCAGCAGCTTGGACAGGTCGGGGCAGCCCCAGCATTTT
TRBV2	TRBJ2-3	-	-	15	CATSPQGVSTDTQYF	TGTGCCACCTCCCCACAGGGAGTGAGCACAGATACGCAGTATTTT
TRBV7-9	TRBJ2-3	few	-	17	CASSLARVSTSTDTQYF	TGTGCCAGCAGCTTAGCAAGAGTCTCAACTAGCACAGATACGCAGTATTTT
TRBV28	TRBJ2-5	-	-	11	CASSSRETQYF	TGTGCCAGCAGTTCCCGCGAGACCCAGTACTTC
TRBV19	TRBJ2-5	medium-sized	-	13	CASSINSQETQYF	TGTGCCAGTAGTATCAACAGCCAAGAGACCCAGTACTTC
TRBV6-5	TRBJ1-1	-	-	15	CASTKRPTANTEAFF	TGTGCCAGCACCAAACGACCGACAGCAAACACTGAAGCTTTCTTT
TRBV2	TRBJ2-7	few	TRBD1	14	CASREGQGAREQYF	TGTGCCAGCCGGGAGGGACAGGGGGCGAGGGAGCAGTACTTC
TRBV6-5	TRBJ2-7	-	TRBD1	14	CASRYDRGYYEQYF	TGTGCCAGCAGATACGACAGGGGTTACTACGAGCAGTACTTC
TRBV19	TRBJ1-3	-	-	13	CASSEQTGNTIYF	TGTGCCAGTAGCGAACAGACTGGAAACACCATATATTTT